These 12 T cell receptor beta chains were sequenced from one sample in a study of blood T cell repertoires in COVID-19. Libraries were prepared by immunoSEQ multiplex PCR; TCRdb keeps only in-frame clonotypes and omits some of them. The sample holds roughly 370,000 clones, about 87% seen once. Sequenced input: PBMCs or T cells enriched from blood (not recorded which). The source is a woman between 45 and 60 years old who had recovered from COVID-19.

This clone was detected only a few times. This chain links TRBV2 with TRBJ1-6; unclear D gene. Trimming cost V 8 bases and J 6 bases, with 20 bases left between them. The CDR3 is 16 amino acids. Germline V gives CDR1 SNHLY, CDR2 FYNNEI. DNA for the CDR3: TGTGCCAGCGACCCTGGGAAGGGCGGGAGTAATTCACCCCTCCACTTT. Amino acids: CASDPGKGGSNSPLHF.

There are a few counts of this clone. The V and J genes are TRBV24-1 and TRBJ2-2; D might be TRBD2 (5 bases). The CDR3 has 15 residues. Trimming stripped 4 bases from V and 0 bases from J, with 8 bases between. The germline V gene has CDR1 KGHDR and CDR2 SFDVKD. CDR3: CATSDPGTNTGELFF. CDR3 bases: TGTGCCACCAGTGACCCCGGGACGAACACCGGGGAGCTGTTTTTT.

This clone showed up just once. The gene calls are TRBV29-1 and TRBJ1-1; no reliable D call. The CDR3 sequence is 13 residues long. Germline V CDR1 and CDR2: SQVTM, ANQGSEA. The V end was cut by 6 bases, the J end by 0 bases, with 11 bases between. For the CDR3, the DNA is TGCAGCGTCCAAAGGCGGTTGAACACTGAAGCTTTCTTT. It encodes CSVQRRLNTEAFF.

The chain joins TRBV12-3 or TRBV12-4 to TRBJ1-2; 9 nucleotides match TRBD1. The V and J ends lost 4 bases and 3 bases, in that order; junction bases with no gene match: 0. The CDR3 has 13 residues. DNA of the CDR3: TGTGCCAGCAGTTGGGACAGGGACTATGGCTACACCTTC. This sequence encodes CASSWDRDYGYTF.

The rearrangement joins TRBV2 to TRBJ2-2; 7 nucleotides match TRBD1. The germline V gene encodes CDR1 SNHLY and CDR2 FYNNEI. The CDR3 has 15 residues. The trim removed 6 bases at V and 4 bases at J, leaving 8 bases unmatched. This CDR3 reads CASSRQGFFTGELFF. CDR3 coding DNA: TGTGCCAGCAGCCGACAGGGCTTTTTCACCGGGGAGCTGTTTTTT.

The J gene is TRBJ2-3, the V gene TRBV5-1; 10 bases are shared with TRBD1. The germline CDR1 and CDR2 sequences are SGHRS and YFSETQ. V was pared by 3 bases and J by 2 bases, with 6 bases of the junction left unmatched. This CDR3 comprises 16 residues. The CDR3 DNA reads as TGCGCCAGCAGCTGGGGGACAGGGGCGACCACAGATACGCAGTATTTT. This sequence encodes CASSWGTGATTDTQYF.

The V call is TRBV9, the J call TRBJ2-1; TRBD2 matches at 10 bases. Germline CDR1 SGDLS, CDR2 YYNGEE. This CDR3 contains 16 residues. Trimming cost V 2 bases and J 5 bases; bases outside gene matches: 7. The CDR3 sequence: CASSVRGGLAHNEQFF. The CDR3 nucleotides read TGTGCCAGCAGCGTCCGGGGGGGACTAGCGCACAATGAGCAGTTCTTC.

This chain uses TRBV2 with TRBJ2-7; TRBD2 is a possible D gene (6 bases). The CDR3 contains 15 residues. Germline V gene sequence: CDR1 SNHLY, CDR2 FYNNEI. V was trimmed by 4 bases and J by 0 bases, leaving 13 bases between them. The CDR3 is CASSGGRMSSYEQYF. CDR3 bases: TGTGCCAGCAGTGGGGGGAGGATGAGCTCCTACGAGCAGTACTTC.

This sequence joins TRBV27 and TRBJ2-5, with 11 bases aligning to TRBD2. The germline V gene encodes CDR1 MNHEY and CDR2 SMNVEV (reference sequence). The V gene end was trimmed by 2 bases and the J gene end by 5 bases; junction bases not matched to a gene: 7. The CDR3 is 16 amino acids. The CDR3 is CASSLMLAGGHETQYF. CDR3 in DNA: TGTGCCAGCAGTTTAATGTTAGCGGGGGGGCACGAGACCCAGTACTTC.

This clone was found a few times. V usage is TRBV1 and J usage is TRBJ1-1; the table calls TRBD1, which could not be checked here. TRBV1 is given as a pseudogene. CDR3 size: 13 residues. In DNA form, the CDR3 reads TGCACCAGCATAGGGACAGGGGGCACTGAAGCTTTCTTT. Its protein is CTSIGTGGTEAFF.

The chain joins TRBV6-5 to TRBJ1-3, with TRBD1 as a possible D gene (6 bases). CDR1 MNHEY and CDR2 SVGAGI come from the germline V gene. The CDR3 is 14 residues long. V lost 6 bases and J lost 7, with 16 bases in between. This CDR3 is CASRRVGQGNTIYF. The DNA for the CDR3 is TGTGCCAGCAGAAGGGTCGGTCAGGGGAACACCATATATTTT.

This clone was observed once. This chain joins TRBV2 and TRBJ2-1; 7 bases map to TRBD1. Per germline, CDR1 SNHLY and CDR2 FYNNEI. The CDR3 totals 12 residues. The V and J ends lost 10 bases and 5 bases, in that order; junction bases with no gene match: 5. In DNA form, the CDR3 reads TGTGCCATACAGGGGACAGACAATGAGCAGTTCTTC. Its protein is CAIQGTDNEQFF.